The 25 T cell receptor beta chains given below trace back to one sample, sequenced in a study of T cells after yellow fever vaccination. Via MiXCR, TCRdb re-called the 5' RACE reads, giving one row per CDR3 protein. Of approximately 250,000 distinct CDR3 sequences listed, roughly 4.8% were seen once; the top ten hold approximately 3.5%. The source was CD4+ T cells sorted from PBMCs, collected on the day of the yellow fever booster vaccination. These TCRs come from a man aged 18-30 years who received the YFV17D yellow fever vaccine.

This clonotype was recorded many times. CDR3 DNA: TGTGCCTGCACGTCGGGACAGGGGGAGACCCAGTACTTC. Its translation is CACTSGQGETQYF. J is TRBJ2-5 and V is TRBV18; TRBD1 matches 10 bases. The CDR3 consists of 13 residues. The junction had 8 bases not matched to a gene; V was cut back by 11 bases and J by 5 bases. Germline V gives CDR1 KGHSH, CDR2 LQKENI.

This clonotype was seen ten or more times. The chain uses TRBV5-4 and TRBJ2-5, with D tentatively TRBD2 (6 bases). Germline V lookup: CDR1 SGHNT, CDR2 YYREEE (reference sequence). V was trimmed by 4 bases and J by 5 bases, leaving 15 bases between them. The CDR3 length is 14 residues. The CDR3 DNA reads TGTGCCAGCAGCCGATGGGACTCCGCGGAGACCCAGTACTTC. Residues: CASSRWDSAETQYF.

This clonotype was seen at least ten times. The chain uses TRBV5-1 and TRBJ2-1; TRBD1 matches at 9 bases. Germline V gene lookup returns CDR1 SGHRS and CDR2 YFSETQ. V shed 4 bases and J 6 bases; nucleotides not matched to a gene: 5. CDR3 size: 14 residues. This CDR3 is CASSRQGDPNEQFF. CDR3 coding DNA: TGCGCCAGCAGCCGACAGGGGGACCCCAATGAGCAGTTCTTC.

This clonotype was detected ten times or more. The chain employs TRBV5-1 and TRBJ2-5; 8 bases match TRBD1. This CDR3 spans 14 amino acids. Unmatched junction bases numbered 4, after V lost 1 base and J lost 5 bases. Germline V gives CDR1 SGHRS, CDR2 YFSETQ. CDR3 loop: CASSLPQGEETQYF. The CDR3 nucleotides read TGCGCCAGCAGCTTGCCACAGGGGGAGGAGACCCAGTACTTC.

The V gene is TRBV7-3, the J gene TRBJ2-5; 7 nucleotides match TRBD1. Germline V gene data show CDR1 as SGHTA and CDR2 as FQGTGA. The junction had 2 bases not matched to a gene; V was cut back by 5 bases and J by 2 bases. This CDR3 is 13 amino acids long. The CDR3 region has the DNA TGTGCCAGCAGCAAGGGACAGCAAGAGACCCAGTACTTC. Translated, it gives CASSKGQQETQYF. Supplemented by reference TRBV7-3 and TRBJ2-5, the full variable domain reads GAGVSQTPSNKVTEKGKYVELRCDPISGHTALYWYRQSLGQGPEFLIYFQGTGAADDSGLPNDRFFAVRPEGSVSTLKIQRTERGDSAVYLCASSKGQQETQYFGPGTRLLVL.

V usage is TRBV20-1 and J usage is TRBJ2-2; no reliable D call. V lost 4 bases and J 9 bases, leaving 12 bases between the germline ends. In germline, CDR1 is DFQATT, CDR2 SNEGSKA (reference sequence). This CDR3 contains 12 residues. CDR3 coding DNA: TGCAGTGCTACCCGAAGAAGTAGGGAGCTGTTTTTT. It specifies CSATRRSRELFF.

The chain couples TRBV5-6 to TRBJ1-1; D not certain. The CDR3 has 14 residues. V gave up 0 bases and J gave up 11 bases, with 17 bases separating them. Germline V gene lookup returns CDR1 SGHDT and CDR2 YYEEEE. This chain's CDR3 is CASSLAGSSPRAFF. The CDR3 DNA is TGTGCCAGCAGCTTGGCGGGCAGCTCGCCCCGGGCTTTCTTT.

This clonotype was detected a few times. V gene TRBV6-5 combines with J gene TRBJ2-3, with a weak D call TRBD1 (6 bases). Trimming removed 6 bases from V and 6 bases from J, with 13 bases in between. Germline CDR1 MNHEY, CDR2 SVGAGI. The CDR3 sequence is 13 residues long. The CDR3 DNA follows: TGTGCCAGCAGACTACAGGGACGGGATACGCAGTATTTT. Translation gives CASRLQGRDTQYF.

This clonotype was observed at least ten times. The chain recombines TRBV5-1 with TRBJ2-3; D perhaps matches TRBD2 (6 bases). V lost 4 bases and J lost 2, with 17 bases in between. Germline V CDR1 and CDR2: SGHRS, YFSETQ. This CDR3 region has 16 residues. CDR3 amino acids: CASSPVGGASTDTQYF. DNA for the CDR3: TGCGCCAGCAGCCCAGTCGGCGGGGCCTCCACAGATACGCAGTATTTT. Full variable domain (rest looked up from reference TRBV5-1 and TRBJ2-3): KAGVTQTPRYLIKTRGQQVTLSCSPISGHRSVSWYQQTPGQGLQFLFEYFSETQRNKGNFPGRFSGRQFSNSRSEMNVSTLELGDSALYLCASSPVGGASTDTQYFGPGTRLTVL.

This clonotype was observed a handful of times. The J gene is TRBJ1-3, the V gene TRBV7-2; tentatively, D is TRBD1 (5 bases). The ends were cut back, 2 bases at V and 0 bases at J, with 8 bases in the middle. Germline CDR1 is SGHTA and CDR2 is FQGNSA. CDR3 size: 15 residues. The CDR3 nucleotides are TGTGCCAGCAGCTTAATCGGGGGCTCTGGAAACACCATATATTTT. It encodes CASSLIGGSGNTIYF.

The CDR3 sequence is CASTRDSPRQLFF. The DNA of the CDR3 is TGTGCCAGCACCCGGGACAGTCCACGGCAACTGTTTTTT. V gene TRBV21-1 combines with J gene TRBJ1-4; no check of the table's D call, TRBD1, against the DNA was made. TRBV21-1 is deemed a pseudogene. This CDR3 has 13 amino acids.

The V gene is TRBV5-1, the J gene TRBJ2-1; perhaps TRBD1 as D (6 bases). The CDR3 sequence is 15 residues long. The germline CDR1 and CDR2 sequences are SGHRS and YFSETQ. V dropped 3 bases and J dropped 9 bases, with 19 bases sitting between them. The CDR3: CASSWDNPMAGEQFF. The CDR3 coding sequence is TGCGCCAGCAGCTGGGACAACCCTATGGCGGGTGAGCAGTTCTTC.

V usage is TRBV9 and J usage is TRBJ2-2; 7 bases are shared with TRBD2. V lost 0 bases and J lost 5; bases outside the gene matches: 1. CDR1 and CDR2 (germline): SGDLS, YYNGEE. This CDR3 contains 14 residues. Here the CDR3 DNA reads TGTGCCAGCAGCGTAGACGGGGGGACCGGGGAGCTGTTTTTT. It encodes CASSVDGGTGELFF.

This chain connects TRBV18 to TRBJ2-1; 7 bases are shared with TRBD2. The CDR3 is 16 amino acids. Unmatched junction bases numbered 10, after V lost 4 bases and J lost 4 bases. Germline assignment: CDR1 KGHSH and CDR2 LQKENI. The CDR3: CASSRGGPDLYNEQFF. CDR3 bases: TGTGCCAGCTCACGGGGAGGGCCAGACCTATACAATGAGCAGTTCTTC.

This clonotype was counted between two and nine times. This rearrangement joins TRBV3-1 to TRBJ1-2, with D possibly TRBD1 on 6 matching bases. Germline V gene data show CDR1 as LGHDT and CDR2 as YNNKEL (reference sequence). The ends were cut back, 4 bases at V and 2 bases at J, with 11 bases in the middle. This CDR3 contains 14 residues. The CDR3 DNA is TGTGCCAGCAGCCCGCGAGGACAGAACTATGGCTACACCTTC. Translating gives CASSPRGQNYGYTF.

The chain carries TRBV4-3 and TRBJ1-5; D is ambiguous. This CDR3 is 15 amino acids long. Germline V CDR1 and CDR2: LGHNA, YSLEER. The V end was cut by 2 bases, the J end by 4 bases, with 12 bases between. The CDR3 nucleotides are TGCGCCAGCAGCCAACGACATACCCGGAATCAGCCCCAGCATTTT. Encoded protein: CASSQRHTRNQPQHF.

This clonotype was counted ten times or more. This sequence joins TRBV7-8 and TRBJ2-1; the D gene is possibly TRBD2 (6 bases). With 1 base removed from V and 6 bases from J, the gap between germline ends came to 10 bases. CDR3 size: 14 residues. Germline V gene sequence: CDR1 SGHVS, CDR2 FQNEAQ. The CDR3 DNA follows: TGTGCCAGCAGCTTAGTCGGGAGCGGCAATGAGCAGTTCTTC. Its protein product is CASSLVGSGNEQFF. The full variable domain, with the rest looked up from reference TRBV7-8 and TRBJ2-1, is GAGVSQSPRYKVAKRGQDVALRCDPISGHVSLFWYQQALGQGPEFLTYFQNEAQLDKSGLPSDRFFAERPEGSVSTLKIQRTQQEDSAVYLCASSLVGSGNEQFFGPGTRLTVL.

This clonotype was seen ten or more times. The chain uses TRBV5-6 and TRBJ1-1, with no clear D. V lost 6 bases and J 5 bases, leaving 17 bases between the germline ends. The CDR3 consists of 14 residues. Germline V lookup: CDR1 SGHDT, CDR2 YYEEEE. The CDR3 reads CASTLYSVRTEAFF. CDR3 nucleotide sequence: TGTGCCAGCACCCTTTATAGCGTTAGGACTGAAGCTTTCTTT. The whole variable domain, filled in from reference TRBV5-6 and TRBJ1-1, reads DAGVTQSPTHLIKTRGQQVTLRCSPKSGHDTVSWYQQALGQGPQFIFQYYEEEERQRGNFPDRFSGHQFPNYSSELNVNALLLGDSALYLCASTLYSVRTEAFFGQGTRLTVV.

This rearrangement joins TRBV10-2 to TRBJ1-1; D not resolved. This CDR3 contains 14 residues. Trimming stripped 8 bases from V and 1 base from J, with 14 bases between. The germline CDR1 and CDR2 sequences are WSHSY and SAAADI. CDR3 residues: CASVFGSPNTEAFF. The CDR3 bases are TGCGCCAGCGTATTCGGGTCGCCGAACACTGAAGCTTTCTTT.

This rearrangement joins TRBV12-3 or TRBV12-4 to TRBJ2-7; 10 nucleotides agree with TRBD2. This CDR3 is built from 14 residues. The ends lost 6 bases at V and 7 bases at J; junction bases unmatched: 9. The CDR3 protein is CASSGAAGGWEQYF. CDR3 sequence (DNA): TGTGCCAGCAGCGGGGCAGCGGGGGGGTGGGAGCAGTACTTC.

The V gene is TRBV5-1, the J gene TRBJ2-1; TRBD2 agrees at 16 bases. V gave up 2 bases and J gave up 6 bases; unmatched junction bases: 8. The germline gives CDR1 SGHRS, CDR2 YFSETQ. The CDR3 sequence is 18 residues long. The CDR3 loop is CASSFTGLAGGPVNEQFF. The CDR3 DNA follows: TGCGCCAGCAGCTTCACGGGACTAGCGGGGGGGCCTGTCAATGAGCAGTTCTTC. The entire variable domain, with the rest obtained from reference TRBV5-1 and TRBJ2-1, is as follows: KAGVTQTPRYLIKTRGQQVTLSCSPISGHRSVSWYQQTPGQGLQFLFEYFSETQRNKGNFPGRFSGRQFSNSRSEMNVSTLELGDSALYLCASSFTGLAGGPVNEQFFGPGTRLTVL.

This clonotype appeared many times. V usage is TRBV7-2 and J usage is TRBJ2-7; 8 positions match TRBD1. The CDR3 has 15 amino acids. The V and J ends lost 6 bases and 2 bases, in that order; junction bases with no gene match: 9. Germline CDR1 is SGHTA and CDR2 is FQGNSA. The CDR3 protein is CASSQYQQGAYEQYF. The CDR3 DNA sequence: TGTGCCAGCAGTCAGTATCAACAGGGGGCCTACGAGCAGTACTTC.

This clonotype showed up just a few times. CDR3 coding DNA: TGCGCCAGCAGCTTGGGATCTCAGGGGTATGGCTACACCTTC. Its translation: CASSLGSQGYGYTF. This chain uses TRBV5-1 with TRBJ1-2; D is possibly TRBD1 (6 bases). Trimming removed 0 bases from V and 5 bases from J, with 11 bases in between. CDR1 is SGHRS, CDR2 YFSETQ, per germline. CDR3 length: 14 amino acids.

This clonotype has at least ten counts. This chain uses TRBV12-3 or TRBV12-4 with TRBJ2-3; TRBD2 matches 7 bases. The CDR3 extends over 16 amino acids. V was pared by 3 bases and J by 1 base, with 7 bases of the junction left unmatched. The CDR3 nucleotides are TGTGCCAGCAGTTTTGCGGCGGGGGTTGGCACAGATACGCAGTATTTT. It translates to CASSFAAGVGTDTQYF.

This clonotype was picked up many times. This sequence joins TRBV6-5 and TRBJ1-1; D uncertain. This CDR3 has 14 residues. Germline V lookup: CDR1 MNHEY, CDR2 SVGAGI. V gave up 5 bases and J gave up 5 bases, with 15 bases separating them. CDR3 nucleotides: TGTGCCAGCAGTGGACGACACCCGAGGACTGAAGCTTTCTTT. This sequence encodes CASSGRHPRTEAFF.